This T cell receptor beta chain was retrieved from a study of shared clonotypes between healthy human individuals. Libraries were prepared by immunoSEQ multiplex PCR; TCRdb keeps only in-frame clonotypes and omits some of them. The sample has a few hundred thousand clones, more than 95% seen once. The CDR3 extends over 14 amino acids. CDR1 SGHVS and CDR2 FQNEAQ come from the germline V gene. Trimming took off 4 bases at V and 2 bases at J, with 9 bases between the two ends. This TCR was recovered from a woman in her 30s in good health. The material sequenced was naive CD4+ T cells sorted from blood. Subset here: CD45RA+ positively selected. The chain couples TRBV7-8 to TRBJ2-1; no firm D call. The CDR3: CASSSGRTYNEQFF. CDR3 coding DNA: TGTGCCAGCAGCTCAGGACGAACCTACAATGAGCAGTTCTTC.